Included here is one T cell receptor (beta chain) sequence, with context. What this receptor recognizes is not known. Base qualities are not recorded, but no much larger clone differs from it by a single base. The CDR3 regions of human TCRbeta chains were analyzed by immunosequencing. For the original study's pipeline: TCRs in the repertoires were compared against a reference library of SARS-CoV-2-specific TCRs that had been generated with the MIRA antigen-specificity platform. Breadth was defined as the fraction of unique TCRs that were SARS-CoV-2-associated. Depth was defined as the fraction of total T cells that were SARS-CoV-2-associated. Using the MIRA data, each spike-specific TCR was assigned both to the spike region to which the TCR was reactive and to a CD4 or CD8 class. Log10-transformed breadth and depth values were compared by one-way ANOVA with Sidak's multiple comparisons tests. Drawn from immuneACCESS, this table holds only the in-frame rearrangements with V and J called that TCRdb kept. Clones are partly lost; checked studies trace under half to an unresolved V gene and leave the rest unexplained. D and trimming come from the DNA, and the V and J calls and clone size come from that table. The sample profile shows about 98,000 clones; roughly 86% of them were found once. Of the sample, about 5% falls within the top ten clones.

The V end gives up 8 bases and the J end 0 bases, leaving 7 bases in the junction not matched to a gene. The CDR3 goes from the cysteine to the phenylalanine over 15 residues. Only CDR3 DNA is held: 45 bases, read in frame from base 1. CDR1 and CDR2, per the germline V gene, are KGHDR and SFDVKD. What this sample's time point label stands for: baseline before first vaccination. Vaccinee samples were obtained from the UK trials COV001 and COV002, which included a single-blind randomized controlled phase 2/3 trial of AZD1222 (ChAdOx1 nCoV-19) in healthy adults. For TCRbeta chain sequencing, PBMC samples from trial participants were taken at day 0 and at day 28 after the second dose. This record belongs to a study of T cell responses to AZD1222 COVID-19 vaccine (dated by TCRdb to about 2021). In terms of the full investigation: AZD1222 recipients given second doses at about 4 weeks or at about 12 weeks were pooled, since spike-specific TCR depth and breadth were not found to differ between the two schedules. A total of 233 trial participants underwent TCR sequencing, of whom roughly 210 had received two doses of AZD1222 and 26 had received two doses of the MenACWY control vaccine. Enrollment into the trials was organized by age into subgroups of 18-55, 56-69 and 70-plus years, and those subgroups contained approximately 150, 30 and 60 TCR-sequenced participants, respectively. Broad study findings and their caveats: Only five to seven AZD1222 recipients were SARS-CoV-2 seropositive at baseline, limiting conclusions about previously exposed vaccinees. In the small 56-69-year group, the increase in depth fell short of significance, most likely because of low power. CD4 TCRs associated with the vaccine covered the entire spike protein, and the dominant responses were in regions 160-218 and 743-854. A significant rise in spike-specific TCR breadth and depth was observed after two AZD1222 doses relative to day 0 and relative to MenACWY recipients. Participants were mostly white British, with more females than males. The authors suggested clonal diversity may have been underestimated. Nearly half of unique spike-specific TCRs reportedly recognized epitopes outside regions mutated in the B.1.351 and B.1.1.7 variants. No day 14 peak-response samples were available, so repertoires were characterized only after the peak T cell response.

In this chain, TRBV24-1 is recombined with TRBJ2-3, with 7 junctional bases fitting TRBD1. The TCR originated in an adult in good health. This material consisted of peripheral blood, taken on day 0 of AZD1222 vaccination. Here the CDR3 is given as CATTMGTASTDTQYF. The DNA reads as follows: TGTGCCACCACGATGGGGACAGCTAGCACAGATACGCAGTATTTT.